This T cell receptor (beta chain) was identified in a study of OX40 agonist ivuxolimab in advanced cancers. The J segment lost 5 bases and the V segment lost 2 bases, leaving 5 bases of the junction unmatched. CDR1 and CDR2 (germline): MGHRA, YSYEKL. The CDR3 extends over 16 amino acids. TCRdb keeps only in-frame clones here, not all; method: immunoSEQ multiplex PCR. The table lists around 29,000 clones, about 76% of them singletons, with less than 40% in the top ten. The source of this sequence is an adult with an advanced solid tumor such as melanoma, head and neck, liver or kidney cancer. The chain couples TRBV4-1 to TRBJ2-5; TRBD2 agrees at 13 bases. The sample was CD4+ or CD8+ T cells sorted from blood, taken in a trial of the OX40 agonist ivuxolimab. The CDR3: CASSQPPGLAGETQYF. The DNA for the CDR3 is TGCGCCAGCAGCCAACCCCCGGGACTAGCGGGGGAGACCCAGTACTTC.